The present T cell receptor beta chain was sequenced within a study of cytomegalovirus exposure and HLA in healthy donors. PCR involved 60 Vbeta and 13 Jbeta primers. TCRdb keeps only in-frame clones here, not all; method: immunoSEQ multiplex PCR. Among 90,000 to 110,000 clones listed, roughly three quarters were seen once. Germline V gives CDR1 SGHNT, CDR2 YENEEA. V shed 4 bases and J 0 bases; nucleotides not matched to a gene: 2. This CDR3 spans 15 amino acids. What was sequenced was PBMCs. This receptor was identified in a male donor in good health and CMV-seronegative. The J gene is TRBJ2-2, the V gene TRBV11-3; 7 bases match TRBD2. This CDR3 reads CASSSAGTNTGELFF. The CDR3 coding sequence is TGTGCCAGCAGCTCAGCGGGGACGAACACCGGGGAGCTGTTTTTT.